The 5 T cell receptor beta chains presented below share a single source sample, sequenced in a study of CXCR3-negative and CXCR3-positive naive CD8 T cells. The study, taken as a whole, reports: For CXCR3-positive naive cells, TRB CDR3s were more hydrophobic than those of CXCR3-negative naive cells.

The method, 5' RACE with UMI labels, was used to prepare the TRB cDNA libraries. TCRdb re-analyzed the 5' RACE reads; it lists each CDR3 protein once, without DNA. The listing contains some 150,000 distinct CDR3 sequences. What these receptors recognize is not known. Sequenced input: naive CXCR3+ CD8+ T cells from blood. Subset described: CD45RO-CCR7+CD27+CD95- naive CD8+ T cells expressing CXCR3 (TNR3+). These receptors were collected from a human donor in good health. Some clones in this sample may be carry-over from other donors' samples.

V is TRBV9 and J is TRBJ2-2. Germline V lookup: CDR1 SGDLS, CDR2 YYNGEE. The CDR3 has 13 amino acids. CDR3 in amino acids: CASSSDWTGELFF.

J is TRBJ1-5 and V is TRBV28. Germline values: CDR1 MDHEN, CDR2 SYDVKM. CDR3 size: 13 residues. CDR3 protein: CASSLPSDQPQHF.

The V gene is TRBV10-3, the J gene TRBJ2-5; TCRdb selects TRBD1, and the lack of DNA leaves this call unchecked. CDR1 is ENHRY and CDR2 is SYGVKD in the germline V gene. CDR3 size: 14 residues. CDR3 protein: CAISESTREETQYF.

This chain joins TRBV7-2 and TRBJ2-5; the D call from TCRdb, TRBD2, cannot be confirmed without DNA. CDR1 and CDR2 from the germline V gene are SGHTA and FQGNSA. The CDR3 extends over 16 amino acids. CDR3 region: CASSLLSTSILETQYF.

The chain has TRBV6-2 or TRBV6-3 and TRBJ2-2. This CDR3 is built from 13 residues. Germline CDR1 is MNHEY and CDR2 is SVGEGT. The CDR3 spells CASKGAYTGELFF.